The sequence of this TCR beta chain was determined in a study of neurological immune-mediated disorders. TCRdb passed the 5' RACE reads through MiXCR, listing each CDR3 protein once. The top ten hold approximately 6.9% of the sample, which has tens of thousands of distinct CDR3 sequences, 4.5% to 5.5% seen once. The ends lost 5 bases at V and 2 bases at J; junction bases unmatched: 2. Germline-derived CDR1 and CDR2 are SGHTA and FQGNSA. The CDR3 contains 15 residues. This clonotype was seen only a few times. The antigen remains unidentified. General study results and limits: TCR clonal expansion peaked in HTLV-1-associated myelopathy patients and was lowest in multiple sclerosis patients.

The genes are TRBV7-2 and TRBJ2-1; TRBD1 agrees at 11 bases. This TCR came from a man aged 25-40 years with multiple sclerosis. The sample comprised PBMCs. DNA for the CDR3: TGTGCCAGCAGCGAGGACAGGGGGCCCTACAATGAGCAGTTCTTC. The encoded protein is CASSEDRGPYNEQFF.